This entry lists 4 T cell receptor beta chains sequenced from one sample in a study of blood T cell repertoires in COVID-19. The repertoire was sequenced with immunoSEQ multiplex PCR; TCRdb's copy has only in-frame clones and lacks some. Of about 200,000 clones listed, roughly 82% were seen once; the top ten hold 12%. Sample: PBMCs or T cells enriched from blood (not recorded which). These receptors were taken from a middle-aged man who had recovered from COVID-19.

The rearrangement joins TRBV29-1 to TRBJ2-1; no reliable D call. The CDR3 loop spans 11 amino acids. Germline CDR1 SQVTM, CDR2 ANQGSEA. The V gene lost 3 bases and the J gene lost 8 bases, with 8 bases spanning the gap. The CDR3 sequence: CSVDVSDEQFF. CDR3 bases: TGCAGCGTTGACGTGTCGGATGAGCAGTTCTTC.

The CDR3 sequence is CASSLEAGVREQYF. CDR3 sequence (DNA): TGTGCCAGCAGCTTAGAAGCGGGAGTTCGTGAGCAGTACTTC. The chain is built from TRBV7-2 and TRBJ2-7, with 8 bases fitting TRBD2. CDR1 is SGHTA, CDR2 FQGNSA, per germline. The CDR3 runs 14 residues. V lost 1 base and J lost 7; bases outside the gene matches: 6.

V gene TRBV19 combines with J gene TRBJ1-1; 8 nucleotides align to TRBD1. The CDR3 sequence is 15 residues long. V lost 6 bases and J lost 2; bases outside the gene matches: 8. Germline values: CDR1 LNHDA, CDR2 SQIVND (reference sequence). CDR3 protein: CASSNGQGRNTEAFF. The CDR3 DNA sequence: TGTGCCAGTAGCAACGGACAGGGTCGTAACACTGAAGCTTTCTTT.

This chain connects TRBV6-1 to TRBJ1-2; TRBD1 is a possible D gene (6 bases). The CDR3 covers 12 residues. CDR1 and CDR2 from the germline V gene are MNHNS and SASEGT. Trimming removed 7 bases at V and 8 bases at J, with 14 bases between. CDR3 nucleotides: TGTGCCAGCAACCCAGGGGATAGAGGCTACACCTTC. This sequence encodes CASNPGDRGYTF.